The 8 T cell receptor beta chains reported below all come from one sample, sequenced in a study of T cell responses to AZD1222 COVID-19 vaccine. The assay was immunoSEQ multiplex PCR, and TCRdb's table has in-frame clones only and misses some. The sample has over 120,000 clones, 90% to 95% seen once. The sequences come from peripheral blood, collected on day 0 of AZD1222 vaccination. These receptors were collected from an adult in good health.

This rearrangement joins TRBV7-2 to TRBJ2-1; a weak D match, TRBD2 (6 bases). CDR3 length: 19 residues. V was trimmed by 5 bases and J by 8 bases, leaving 31 bases between them. Germline CDR1 is SGHTA and CDR2 is FQGNSA. CDR3 in DNA: TGTGCCAGCAGCCTACTAATAGGGGCGCTCGGCGGGGCTCGGGATGAGCAGTTCTTC. Translated, it gives CASSLLIGALGGARDEQFF.

Turning to this clone: Compared with germline, one end of the junction differs, possibly owing to a read error. This chain joins TRBV5-5 and TRBJ2-7; TRBD1 is a possible D gene (6 bases). CDR3 size: 13 residues. The germline V gene encodes CDR1 SGHKS and CDR2 YYEKEE (reference sequence). DNA of the CDR3: TGTGCCAGCAGCCACAGGGACCCCTACAAGCAGTACTTC. Its protein product is CASSHRDPYKQYF.

The chain uses TRBV4-2 and TRBJ2-2; D not resolved. This CDR3 region has 19 residues. The germline V and J ends were trimmed by 1 base and 4 bases, with 22 bases remaining between them. Germline V gene data show CDR1 as LGHNA and CDR2 as YNFKEQ. CDR3: CASSQAPSHQVSATGELFF. In nucleotides, the CDR3 is TGTGCCAGCAGCCAAGCCCCCTCACACCAAGTCTCAGCCACCGGGGAGCTGTTTTTT.

J is TRBJ1-5 and V is TRBV7-2; TRBD1 matches 7 bases. The CDR3 has 14 residues. J gave up 7 bases and V 2 bases, and 5 bases lay outside the gene matches. Looked up from germline, CDR1 is SGHTA and CDR2 is FQGNSA. The chain's CDR3 is CASSLRQGSQPQHF. The CDR3 DNA sequence: TGTGCCAGCAGCTTAAGACAGGGAAGCCAGCCCCAGCATTTT.

The chain joins TRBV11-2 to TRBJ2-2, with D hard to call. Germline V gene lookup returns CDR1 SGHAT and CDR2 FQNNGV. The length of the CDR3 is 14 residues. V lost 5 bases and J lost 0, with 7 bases in between. The CDR3 DNA is TGTGCCAGCAGCCCCTGGCCGAACACCGGGGAGCTGTTTTTT. Translation gives CASSPWPNTGELFF.

The gene calls are TRBV5-1 and TRBJ1-2; unclear D gene. Germline CDR1 and CDR2: SGHRS and YFSETQ. The CDR3 runs to 14 residues. With 4 bases removed from V and 0 bases from J, the gap between germline ends came to 10 bases. The chain's CDR3 is CASSPGIANYGYTF. The CDR3 nucleotides are TGCGCCAGCAGCCCCGGGATAGCTAACTATGGCTACACCTTC.

The chain carries TRBV6-9 and TRBJ1-6; D perhaps matches TRBD1 (5 bases). V was shortened by 4 bases and J by 5 bases, with 15 bases between the two germline ends. CDR1 is MNHGY, CDR2 SVAAGI, per germline. This CDR3 comprises 16 residues. Written as DNA, the CDR3 is TGTGCCAGCAGTTCAACCCGGGACGGGAATAATTCACCCCTCCACTTT. Its protein is CASSSTRDGNNSPLHF.

This chain links TRBV4-1 with TRBJ1-6, with unresolved D. V was trimmed by 1 base and J by 8 bases, leaving 9 bases between them. The CDR3 is 14 residues long. Germline V CDR1 and CDR2: MGHRA, YSYEKL. The CDR3 reads CASSQAPRDSPLHF. The CDR3, as DNA: TGCGCCAGCAGCCAAGCACCCCGGGATTCACCCCTCCACTTT.